This TCR beta chain was sequenced in a study of cytomegalovirus exposure and HLA in healthy donors. PCR was performed using 60 Vbeta and 13 Jbeta primers. Clones were read by immunoSEQ multiplex PCR, and TCRdb kept only the in-frame ones, dropping some. The repertoire holds 180,000 or so clones, with approximately 80% as singletons. This clone came up once. Trimming took off 3 bases at V and 5 bases at J, with 11 bases between the two ends. Germline V lookup: CDR1 LNHDA, CDR2 SQIVND (reference sequence). The CDR3 is made up of 15 amino acids. The sequenced sample was PBMCs. The V gene is TRBV19, the J gene TRBJ1-6; weak D call: TRBD1 (5 bases). The clonotype comes from a boy between 2 and 10 years old in good health and CMV-seronegative. CDR3 region: CASSIAGINNSPLHF. In DNA, the CDR3 is TGTGCCAGTAGTATTGCAGGGATAAATAATTCACCCCTCCACTTT.